A single count supports the clone carrying this T cell receptor beta chain. The antigen is not known. This record comes from a study of CD8 T cells in Susac syndrome. Whole-study context: Eight or nine of the sequenced Susac syndrome patients were in remission, and five or six had active disease.

Regarding the study as a whole: The total CD8+ repertoires yielded 15 to 20 Susac-specific public clones and the CD8+ TEMRA repertoires yielded five.

RNA in amounts of roughly 0.5 to 1 ug was reverse transcribed with random hexamers. Multiplex PCR with immunoSEQ amplified the TCR beta CDR3 across 54 Vbeta and 13 Jbeta. TCRdb reanalysed the immunoSEQ multiplex PCR reads using MiXCR and keeps one entry per CDR3 protein. Of 75,000 to 100,000 distinct CDR3 sequences in the sample, 94% are singletons; the top ten hold less than 0.95%. This receptor was obtained from a human donor with Susac syndrome. The specimen was CD8+ T cells from PBMCs.

The CDR3 protein is CSVRATYNEQFF. In DNA form, the CDR3 reads TGCAGCGTTCGGGCAACCTACAATGAGCAGTTCTTC. This chain joins TRBV29-1 and TRBJ2-1; D uncertain. Trimming stripped 5 bases from V and 2 bases from J, with 7 bases between. This CDR3 contains 12 residues. The germline CDR1 and CDR2 sequences are SQVTM and ANQGSEA.